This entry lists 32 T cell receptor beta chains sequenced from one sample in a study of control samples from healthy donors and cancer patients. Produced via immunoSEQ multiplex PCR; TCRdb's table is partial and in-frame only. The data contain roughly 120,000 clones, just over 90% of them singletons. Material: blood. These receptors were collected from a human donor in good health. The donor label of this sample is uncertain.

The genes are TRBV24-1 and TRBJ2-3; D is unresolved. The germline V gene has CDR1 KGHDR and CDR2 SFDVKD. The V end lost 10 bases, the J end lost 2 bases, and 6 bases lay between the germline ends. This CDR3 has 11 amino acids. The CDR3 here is CATTDTDTQYF. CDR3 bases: TGTGCCACTACGGACACAGATACGCAGTATTTT.

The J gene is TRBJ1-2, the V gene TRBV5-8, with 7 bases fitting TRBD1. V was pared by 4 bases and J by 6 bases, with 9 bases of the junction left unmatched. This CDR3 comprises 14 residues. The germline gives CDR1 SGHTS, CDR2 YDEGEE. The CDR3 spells CASSGQERRNGYTF. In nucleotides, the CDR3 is TGTGCCAGCAGCGGACAGGAGAGGAGGAATGGCTACACCTTC.

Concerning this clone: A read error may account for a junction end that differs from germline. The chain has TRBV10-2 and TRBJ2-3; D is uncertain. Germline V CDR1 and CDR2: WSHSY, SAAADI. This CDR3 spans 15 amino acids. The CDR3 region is CASSEIRDLTNTQYF. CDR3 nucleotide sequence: TGCGCCAGCAGTGAGATTCGTGACCTCACAAATACGCAGTATTTT.

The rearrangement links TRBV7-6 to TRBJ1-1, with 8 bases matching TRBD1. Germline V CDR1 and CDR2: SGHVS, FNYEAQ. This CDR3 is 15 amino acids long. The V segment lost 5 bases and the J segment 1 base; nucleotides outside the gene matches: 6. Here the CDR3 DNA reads TGTGCCAGCAGCCCAGGGGGCGCGTGGAACACTGAAGCTTTCTTT. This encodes CASSPGGAWNTEAFF.

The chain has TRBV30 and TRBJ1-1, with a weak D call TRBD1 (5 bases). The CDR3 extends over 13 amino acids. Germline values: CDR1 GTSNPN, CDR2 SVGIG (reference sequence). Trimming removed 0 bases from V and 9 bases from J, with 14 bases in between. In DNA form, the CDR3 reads TGTGCCTGGAGTGTACTCTTCAGGGTCAAAGCTTTCTTT. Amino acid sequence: CAWSVLFRVKAFF. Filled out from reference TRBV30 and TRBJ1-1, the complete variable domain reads SQTIHQWPATLVQPVGSPLSLECTVEGTSNPNLYWYRQAAGRGLQLLFYSVGIGQISSEVPQNLSASRPQDRQFILSSKKLLLSDSGFYLCAWSVLFRVKAFFGQGTRLTVV.

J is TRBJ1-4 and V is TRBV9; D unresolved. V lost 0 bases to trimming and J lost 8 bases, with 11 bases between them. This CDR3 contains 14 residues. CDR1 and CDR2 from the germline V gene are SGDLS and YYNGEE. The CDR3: CASSVDGVGEKLFF. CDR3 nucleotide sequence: TGTGCCAGCAGCGTAGATGGGGTTGGAGAAAAACTGTTTTTT.

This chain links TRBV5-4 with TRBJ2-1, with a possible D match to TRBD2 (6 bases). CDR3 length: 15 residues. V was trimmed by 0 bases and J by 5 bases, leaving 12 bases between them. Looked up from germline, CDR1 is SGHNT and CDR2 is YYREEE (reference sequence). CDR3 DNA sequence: TGTGCCAGCAGCTTGGGAGCGGGCCCTAACAATGAGCAGTTCTTC. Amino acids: CASSLGAGPNNEQFF.

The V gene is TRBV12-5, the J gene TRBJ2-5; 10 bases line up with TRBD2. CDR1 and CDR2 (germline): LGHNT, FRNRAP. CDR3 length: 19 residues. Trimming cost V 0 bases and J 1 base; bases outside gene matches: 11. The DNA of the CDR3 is TGTGCTAGTGGTTTGGTCAAGGACGGGACTAGCGCGTTCCAAGAGACCCAGTACTTC. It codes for CASGLVKDGTSAFQETQYF.

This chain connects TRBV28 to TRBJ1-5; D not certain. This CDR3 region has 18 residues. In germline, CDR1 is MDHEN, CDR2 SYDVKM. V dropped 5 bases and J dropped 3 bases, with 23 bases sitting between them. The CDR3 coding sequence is TGTGCCAGCAGTCTCCGACACAGCCCAACCTATCCCAATCAGCCCCAGCATTTT. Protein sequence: CASSLRHSPTYPNQPQHF.

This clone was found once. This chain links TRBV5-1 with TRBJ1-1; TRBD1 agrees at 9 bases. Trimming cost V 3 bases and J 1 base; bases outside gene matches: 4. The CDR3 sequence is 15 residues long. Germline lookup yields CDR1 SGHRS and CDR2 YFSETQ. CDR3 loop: CASSSRGQGNTEAFF. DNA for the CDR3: TGCGCCAGCAGCTCGCGGGGACAGGGGAACACTGAAGCTTTCTTT. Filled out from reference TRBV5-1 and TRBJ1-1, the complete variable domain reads KAGVTQTPRYLIKTRGQQVTLSCSPISGHRSVSWYQQTPGQGLQFLFEYFSETQRNKGNFPGRFSGRQFSNSRSEMNVSTLELGDSALYLCASSSRGQGNTEAFFGQGTRLTVV.

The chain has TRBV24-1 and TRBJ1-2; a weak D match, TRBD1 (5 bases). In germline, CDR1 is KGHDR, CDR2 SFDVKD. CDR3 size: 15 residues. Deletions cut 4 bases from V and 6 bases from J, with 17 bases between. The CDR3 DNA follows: TGTGCCACCAGTGACCCAGGGCAAGGATATGATGGCTACACCTTC. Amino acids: CATSDPGQGYDGYTF.

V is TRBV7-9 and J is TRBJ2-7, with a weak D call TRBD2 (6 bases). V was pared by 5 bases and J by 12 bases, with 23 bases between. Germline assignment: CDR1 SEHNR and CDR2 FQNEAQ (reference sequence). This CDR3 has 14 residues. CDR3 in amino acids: CASSTGTDPISGYF. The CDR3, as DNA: TGTGCCAGCAGCACCGGGACTGACCCTATTTCTGGGTACTTC.

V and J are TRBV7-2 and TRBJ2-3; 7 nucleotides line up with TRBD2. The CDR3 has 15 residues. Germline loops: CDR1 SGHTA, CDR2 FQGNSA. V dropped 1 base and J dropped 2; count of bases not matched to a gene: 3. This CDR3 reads CASSLVGGNTDTQYF. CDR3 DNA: TGTGCCAGCAGCTTAGTCGGGGGGAACACAGATACGCAGTATTTT.

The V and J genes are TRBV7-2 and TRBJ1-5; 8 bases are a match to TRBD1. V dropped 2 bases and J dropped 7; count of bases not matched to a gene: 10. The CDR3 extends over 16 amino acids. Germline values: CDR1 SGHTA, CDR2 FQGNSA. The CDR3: CASSLKGAGGRQPQHF. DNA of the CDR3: TGTGCCAGCAGCTTAAAGGGAGCAGGGGGCAGGCAGCCCCAGCATTTT. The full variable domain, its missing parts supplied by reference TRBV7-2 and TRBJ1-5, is GAGVSQSPSNKVTEKGKDVELRCDPISGHTALYWYRQSLGQGLEFLIYFQGNSAPDKSGLPSDRFSAERTGGSVSTLTIQRTQQEDSAVYLCASSLKGAGGRQPQHFGDGTRLSIL.

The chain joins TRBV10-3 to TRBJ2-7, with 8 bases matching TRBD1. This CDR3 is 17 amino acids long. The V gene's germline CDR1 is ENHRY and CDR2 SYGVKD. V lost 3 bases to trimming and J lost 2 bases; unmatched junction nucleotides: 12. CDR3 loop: CAISDSTRQGTAYEQYF. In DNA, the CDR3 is TGTGCCATCAGTGATTCAACGAGACAGGGGACCGCCTACGAGCAGTACTTC.

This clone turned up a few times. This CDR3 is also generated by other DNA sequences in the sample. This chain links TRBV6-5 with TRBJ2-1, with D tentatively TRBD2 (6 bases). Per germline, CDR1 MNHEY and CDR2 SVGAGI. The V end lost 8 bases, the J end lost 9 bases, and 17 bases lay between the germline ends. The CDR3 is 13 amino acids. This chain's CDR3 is CASGGGRGFEQFF. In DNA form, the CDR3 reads TGTGCCAGCGGGGGTGGGCGGGGATTTGAGCAGTTCTTC.

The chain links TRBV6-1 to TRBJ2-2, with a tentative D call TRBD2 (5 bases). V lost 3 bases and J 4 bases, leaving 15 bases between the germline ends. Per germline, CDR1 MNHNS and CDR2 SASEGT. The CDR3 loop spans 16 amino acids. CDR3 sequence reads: CASSEALAWGTGELFF. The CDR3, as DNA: TGTGCCAGCAGTGAGGCGTTAGCGTGGGGCACCGGGGAGCTGTTTTTT.

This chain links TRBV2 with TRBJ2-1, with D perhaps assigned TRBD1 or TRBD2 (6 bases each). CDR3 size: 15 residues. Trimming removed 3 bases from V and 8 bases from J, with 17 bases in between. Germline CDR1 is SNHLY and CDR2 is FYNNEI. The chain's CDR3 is CASSDFRGRPDEQFF. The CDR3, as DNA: TGTGCCAGCAGTGATTTCCGGGGGCGCCCCGATGAGCAGTTCTTC.

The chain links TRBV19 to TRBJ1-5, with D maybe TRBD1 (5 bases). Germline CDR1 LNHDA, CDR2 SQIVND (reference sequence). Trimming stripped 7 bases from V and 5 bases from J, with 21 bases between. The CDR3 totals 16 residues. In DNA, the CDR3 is TGTGCCAGTAAAGACCCCAGGGATCTTGAACATCAGCCCCAGCATTTT. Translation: CASKDPRDLEHQPQHF.

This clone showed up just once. CDR3 loop: CASSGGFLGSYNEQFF. CDR3 nucleotide sequence: TGTGCCAGCAGTGGCGGATTCCTCGGATCCTACAATGAGCAGTTCTTC. The chain carries TRBV6-1 and TRBJ2-1; no clear D. From germline, CDR1 is MNHNS and CDR2 SASEGT. CDR3 size: 16 residues. Trimming removed 4 bases at V and 1 base at J, with 14 bases between.

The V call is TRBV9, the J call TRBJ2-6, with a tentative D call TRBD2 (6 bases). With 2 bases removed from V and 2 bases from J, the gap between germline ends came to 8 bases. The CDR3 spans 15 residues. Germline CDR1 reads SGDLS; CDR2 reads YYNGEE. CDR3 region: CASSVGGAGANVLTF. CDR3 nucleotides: TGTGCCAGCAGCGTGGGGGGAGCTGGGGCCAACGTCCTGACTTTC.

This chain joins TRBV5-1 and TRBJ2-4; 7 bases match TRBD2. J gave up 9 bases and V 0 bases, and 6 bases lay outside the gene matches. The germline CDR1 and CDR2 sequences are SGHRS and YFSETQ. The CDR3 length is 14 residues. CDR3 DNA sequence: TGCGCCAGCAGCTTGGGGGGCAGGGAGGGCATTCAGTACTTC. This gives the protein CASSLGGREGIQYF.

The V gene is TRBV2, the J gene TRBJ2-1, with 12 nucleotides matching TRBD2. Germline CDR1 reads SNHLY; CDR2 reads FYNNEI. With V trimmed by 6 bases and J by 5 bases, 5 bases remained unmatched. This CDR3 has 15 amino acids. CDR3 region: CASSVSSGGDNEQFF. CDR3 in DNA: TGTGCCAGCAGCGTATCTAGCGGGGGGGACAATGAGCAGTTCTTC.

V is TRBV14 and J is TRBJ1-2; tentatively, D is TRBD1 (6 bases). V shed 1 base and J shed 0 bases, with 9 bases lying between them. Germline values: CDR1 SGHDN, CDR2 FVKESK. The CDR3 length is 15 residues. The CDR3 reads CASSQGWTANYGYTF. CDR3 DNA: TGTGCCAGCAGCCAAGGTTGGACAGCTAACTATGGCTACACCTTC.

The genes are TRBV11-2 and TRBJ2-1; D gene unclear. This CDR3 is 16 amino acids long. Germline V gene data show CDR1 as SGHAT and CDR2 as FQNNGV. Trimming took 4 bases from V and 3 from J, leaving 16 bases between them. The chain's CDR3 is CASSSTDPSIYNEQFF. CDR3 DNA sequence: TGTGCCAGCAGCTCTACGGACCCGTCTATCTACAATGAGCAGTTCTTC.

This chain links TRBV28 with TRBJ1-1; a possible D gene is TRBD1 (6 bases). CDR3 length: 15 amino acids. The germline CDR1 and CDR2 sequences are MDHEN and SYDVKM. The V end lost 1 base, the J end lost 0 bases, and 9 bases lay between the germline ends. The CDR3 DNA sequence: TGTGCCAGCAGTTTATCAACAGGGATGAACACTGAAGCTTTCTTT. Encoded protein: CASSLSTGMNTEAFF.

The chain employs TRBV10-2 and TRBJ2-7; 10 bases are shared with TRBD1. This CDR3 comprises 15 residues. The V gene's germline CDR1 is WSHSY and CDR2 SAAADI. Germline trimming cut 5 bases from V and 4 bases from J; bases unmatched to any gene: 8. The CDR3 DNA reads TGCGCCAGCAGTAACCGGGACAGGGGTGTGTACGAGCAGTACTTC. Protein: CASSNRDRGVYEQYF.

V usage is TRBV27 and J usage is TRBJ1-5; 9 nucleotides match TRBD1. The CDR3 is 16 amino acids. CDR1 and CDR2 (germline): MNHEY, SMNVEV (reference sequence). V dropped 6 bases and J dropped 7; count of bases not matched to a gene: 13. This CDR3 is CASSQFYRGPGQPQHF. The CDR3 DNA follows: TGTGCCAGCAGCCAGTTCTACAGGGGGCCCGGACAGCCCCAGCATTTT.

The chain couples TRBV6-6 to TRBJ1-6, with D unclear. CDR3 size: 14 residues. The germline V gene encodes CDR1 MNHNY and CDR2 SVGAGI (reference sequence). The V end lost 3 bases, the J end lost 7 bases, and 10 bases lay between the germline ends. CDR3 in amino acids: CASSYAGNNSPLHF. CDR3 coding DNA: TGTGCCAGCAGTTATGCTGGGAACAATTCACCCCTCCACTTT.

CDR3 coding DNA: TGCGCCAGCGGGGAGCGACGTGATGGCTACACCTTC. This sequence encodes CASGERRDGYTF. The chain joins TRBV5-1 to TRBJ1-2; no firm D call. Germline lookup yields CDR1 SGHRS and CDR2 YFSETQ. The CDR3 runs 12 residues. Between the trimmed V and J ends, which lost 7 bases and 6 bases, there was a span of 13 bases.

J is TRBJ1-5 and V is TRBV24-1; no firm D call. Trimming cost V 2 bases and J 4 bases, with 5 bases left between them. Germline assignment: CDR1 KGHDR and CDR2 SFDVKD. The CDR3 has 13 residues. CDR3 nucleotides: TGTGCCACCAGTGATTCGGGGAATCAGCCCCAGCATTTT. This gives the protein CATSDSGNQPQHF.

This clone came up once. The CDR3: CASSLGTSGREQFF. CDR3 nucleotides: TGTGCCAGCAGTCTAGGGACTAGCGGGCGTGAGCAGTTCTTC. The rearrangement joins TRBV6-4 to TRBJ2-1, with TRBD2 identical over 12 bases. Germline CDR1 is MRHNA and CDR2 is SNTAGT. V lost 5 bases and J lost 9; bases outside the gene matches: 5. CDR3 length equals 14 residues.